This T cell receptor beta chain was profiled in a study of neurological immune-mediated disorders. This CDR3 contains 17 residues. The germline V gene encodes CDR1 DFQATT and CDR2 SNEGSKA (reference sequence). Trimming removed 0 bases from V and 0 bases from J, with 16 bases in between. This clonotype has at least ten counts. MiXCR, run by TCRdb on the 5' RACE reads, gives a single entry per CDR3 protein. This sample yields about 31,000 distinct CDR3 sequences, of which roughly 16% are seen a single time; approximately 5% belongs to the top ten. Time point of the sample: technical triplicate 3. Libraries from sorted cells used about a million T cells (CD4+ or CD8+).

This sequence originates from a female donor with HTLV-1-associated myelopathy (HAM/TSP). This chain joins TRBV20-1 and TRBJ2-3; D might be TRBD2 (6 bases). Sequenced input: CD4+ T cells from blood. Written as DNA, the CDR3 is TGCAGTGCTAGAGATCTCGGGAGCCGTTCTAGCACAGATACGCAGTATTTT. It is translated as CSARDLGSRSSTDTQYF.